This section outlines one T cell receptor (beta chain) sequence together with its context. This entry comes from a study of blood T cell repertoires in COVID-19. Study as a whole: Samples of COVID-19 (acute and convalescent) were obtained from the United States, Italy and Spain. PBMCs, B-cell-depleted T cells, or T cells were the source of the cDNA or gDNA that made up the material.

Profiled with immunoSEQ multiplex PCR; TCRdb holds only in-frame clones, not every one. The sample lists some 370,000 clones, nearly 90% occurring once. The TCR originated in a man aged 18 to 29 with active or convalescent COVID-19. Sample: peripheral blood.

In nucleotides, the CDR3 is TGTGCCAGCAGTGCGGACAGGGGATATAATTCACCCCTCCACTTT. Translation: CASSADRGYNSPLHF. This chain links TRBV2 with TRBJ1-6, with TRBD1 matching over 9 bases. This CDR3 is 15 amino acids long. Germline lookup yields CDR1 SNHLY and CDR2 FYNNEI. Germline trimming cut 4 bases from V and 4 bases from J; bases unmatched to any gene: 2.